This T cell receptor beta chain was captured by sequencing in a study of cytomegalovirus exposure and HLA in healthy donors. Whole-study findings and limits: Among immune exposure information, only CMV serostatus was available.

The PCR employed 60 Vbeta primers together with 13 Jbeta primers. Clones were read by immunoSEQ multiplex PCR, and TCRdb kept only the in-frame ones, dropping some. The profile covers about 90,000 clones, with roughly 83% appearing a single time and 2.1% taken by the ten largest. The CDR3 spans 21 residues. The germline V and J ends were trimmed by 2 bases and 1 base, with 27 bases remaining between them. CDR1 SGHTA and CDR2 FQGTGA come from the germline V gene. Points on this clone: Its antigen is still unknown.

V and J are TRBV7-3 and TRBJ1-5; D is possibly TRBD1 (6 bases). The clonotype comes from a man between 18 and 29 years old in good health and CMV-seronegative. Sequencing was performed on PBMCs. CDR3 coding DNA: TGTGCCAGCAGCTTAGTAGCCCTACCAGGGGAGTTAGTCGTGAGCAATCAGCCCCAGCATTTT. Protein sequence: CASSLVALPGELVVSNQPQHF.